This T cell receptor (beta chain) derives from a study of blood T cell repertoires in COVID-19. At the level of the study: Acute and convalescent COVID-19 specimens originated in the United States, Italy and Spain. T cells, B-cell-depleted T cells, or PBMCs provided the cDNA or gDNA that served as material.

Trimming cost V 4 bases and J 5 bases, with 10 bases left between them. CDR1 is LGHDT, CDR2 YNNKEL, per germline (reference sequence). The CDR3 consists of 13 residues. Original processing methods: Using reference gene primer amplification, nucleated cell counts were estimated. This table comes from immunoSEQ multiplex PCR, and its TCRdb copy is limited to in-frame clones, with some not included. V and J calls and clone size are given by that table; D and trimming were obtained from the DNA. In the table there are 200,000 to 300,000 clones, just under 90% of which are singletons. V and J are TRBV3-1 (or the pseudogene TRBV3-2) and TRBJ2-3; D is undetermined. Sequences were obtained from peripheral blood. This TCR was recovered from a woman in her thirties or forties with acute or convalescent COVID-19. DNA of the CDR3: TGTGCCAGCAGCCCAGTCTCCGTAGATACGCAGTATTTT. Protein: CASSPVSVDTQYF.